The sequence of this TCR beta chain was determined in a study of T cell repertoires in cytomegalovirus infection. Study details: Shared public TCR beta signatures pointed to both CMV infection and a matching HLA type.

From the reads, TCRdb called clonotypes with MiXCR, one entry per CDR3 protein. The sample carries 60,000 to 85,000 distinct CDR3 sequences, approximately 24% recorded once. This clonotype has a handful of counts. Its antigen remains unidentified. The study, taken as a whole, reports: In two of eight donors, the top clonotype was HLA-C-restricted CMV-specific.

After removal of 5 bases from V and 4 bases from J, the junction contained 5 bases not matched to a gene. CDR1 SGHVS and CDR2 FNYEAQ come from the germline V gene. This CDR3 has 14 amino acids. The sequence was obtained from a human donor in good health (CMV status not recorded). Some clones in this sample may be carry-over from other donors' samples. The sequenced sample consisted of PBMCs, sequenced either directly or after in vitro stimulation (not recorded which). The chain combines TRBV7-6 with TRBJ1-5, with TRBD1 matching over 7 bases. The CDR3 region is CASSLQGGNQPQHF. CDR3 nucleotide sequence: TGTGCCAGCAGCCTTCAGGGGGGTAATCAGCCCCAGCATTTT. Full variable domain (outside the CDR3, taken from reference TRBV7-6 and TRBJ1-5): GAGVSQSPRYKVTKRGQDVALRCDPISGHVSLYWYRQALGQGPEFLTYFNYEAQQDKSGLPNDRFSAERPEGSISTLTIQRTEQRDSAMYRCASSLQGGNQPQHFGDGTRLSIL.